The rows below give T cell receptor beta chains drawn from one sample of a study of graft-versus-host responses after intestinal transplantation. The method was immunoSEQ multiplex PCR; TCRdb's version includes in-frame clones alone and lacks a portion of them. The sample has about 16,000 clones; about 90% are singletons. Here the sequenced sample was PBMCs, taken about 110 days after intestinal transplant. The receptors come from a human patient who received an intestinal transplant, so some T cells may come from the graft donor. The CDR3 runs from the conserved cysteine through the conserved F or W. A D gene is named only where the DNA matches it firmly.

V gene: TRBV9; D gene: .; J gene: TRBJ2-3; CDR3 protein: CASSVALASSTDTQYF
V gene: TRBV15; D gene: TRBD2; J gene: TRBJ2-1; CDR3 protein: CATSRSGLAGGLNPYNEQFF
V gene: TRBV7-2; D gene: TRBD2; J gene: TRBJ2-1; CDR3 protein: CASHRPLAGGPEQFF
V gene: TRBV25-1; D gene: TRBD1; J gene: TRBJ2-5; CDR3 protein: CASSSILQGVHQETQYF
V gene: TRBV29-1; D gene: TRBD2; J gene: TRBJ2-1; CDR3 protein: CSVERGASGRTEQFF
V gene: TRBV7-8; D gene: .; J gene: TRBJ1-1; CDR3 protein: CASSLDGGMNTEAFF
V gene: TRBV6-5; D gene: .; J gene: TRBJ1-1; CDR3 protein: CASSYDKGFGAFF
V gene: TRBV2; D gene: .; J gene: TRBJ1-5; CDR3 protein: CASSEGPKPQHF
V gene: TRBV9; D gene: .; J gene: TRBJ2-1; CDR3 protein: CASSPPSDEQFF
V gene: TRBV9; D gene: .; J gene: TRBJ2-7; CDR3 protein: CASSVTVNPYEQYF
V gene: TRBV27; D gene: .; J gene: TRBJ1-2; CDR3 protein: CASSFAGEAFGYTF
V gene: TRBV4-1; D gene: TRBD1; J gene: TRBJ2-7; CDR3 protein: CASSQRQGAPEPSYEQYF
V gene: TRBV10-3; D gene: .; J gene: TRBJ1-2; CDR3 protein: CAISDRNGYTF
V gene: TRBV5-4; D gene: .; J gene: TRBJ1-4; CDR3 protein: CASGTRGGTNEKLFF
V gene: TRBV6-1; D gene: TRBD1; J gene: TRBJ1-4; CDR3 protein: CASSEQIGTGPVESEKLFF
V gene: TRBV5-4; D gene: TRBD1; J gene: TRBJ2-2; CDR3 protein: CASSLDRGTGELFF
V gene: TRBV5-1; D gene: TRBD1; J gene: TRBJ1-1; CDR3 protein: CASSWDRVNTEAFF
V gene: TRBV6-6; D gene: .; J gene: TRBJ1-5; CDR3 protein: CASSSRDSGQPQHF
V gene: TRBV28; D gene: .; J gene: TRBJ1-1; CDR3 protein: CASSRREGTEAFF
V gene: TRBV6-1; D gene: .; J gene: TRBJ2-1; CDR3 protein: CASSATSYNEQFF